This passage covers 28 T cell receptor beta chains from one sample sequenced in a study of cytomegalovirus exposure and HLA in healthy donors. Using immunoSEQ multiplex PCR, the repertoire was profiled, and TCRdb retains in-frame clones only, with some absent. Found here are over 60,000 clones, around 96% of them singletons; the top ten hold approximately 3.4%. Sequenced input: PBMCs. These receptors came from a man younger than 35 in good health and CMV-seronegative.

The chain employs TRBV28 and TRBJ1-5, with 9 bases lining up with TRBD1. This CDR3 is built from 16 residues. V lost 5 bases, J lost 0 bases, and 5 bases stayed unmatched. Germline V gene lookup returns CDR1 MDHEN and CDR2 SYDVKM. The CDR3 loop is CASSEQGAVSNQPQHF. Written as DNA, the CDR3 is TGTGCCAGCAGTGAACAGGGGGCTGTTAGCAATCAGCCCCAGCATTTT.

The V gene is TRBV5-4, the J gene TRBJ1-1, with D unresolved. V lost 4 bases and J 5 bases, leaving 12 bases between the germline ends. This CDR3 spans 13 amino acids. Per the germline V gene, CDR1 is SGHNT and CDR2 is YYREEE (reference sequence). Here the CDR3 reads CASSPNAVTEAFF. The CDR3 DNA reads TGTGCCAGCAGCCCCAATGCGGTTACTGAAGCTTTCTTT.

V usage is TRBV5-4 and J usage is TRBJ1-2, with 9 bases that match TRBD1. The CDR3 contains 14 residues. Germline-derived CDR1 and CDR2 are SGHNT and YYREEE (reference sequence). The J segment lost 8 bases and the V segment lost 4 bases, leaving 9 bases of the junction unmatched. The CDR3 coding sequence is TGTGCCAGCAGCAACCTAGACAGGGGGGAAGGCTACACCTTC. Residues: CASSNLDRGEGYTF.

The V and J genes are TRBV6-1 and TRBJ2-5, with TRBD2 identical over 15 bases. This CDR3 spans 19 amino acids. V lost 4 bases, J lost 4 bases, and 13 bases stayed unmatched. The germline V gene has CDR1 MNHNS and CDR2 SASEGT. CDR3 in amino acids: CASSGGLAGGQGVGETQYF. CDR3 DNA sequence: TGTGCCAGCAGTGGCGGACTAGCGGGGGGGCAGGGGGTCGGAGAGACCCAGTACTTC.

The chain joins TRBV5-8 to TRBJ1-1, with D tentatively TRBD1 (6 bases). Trimming removed 4 bases from V and 7 bases from J, with 17 bases in between. This CDR3 is built from 14 residues. The V gene's germline CDR1 is SGHTS and CDR2 YDEGEE. The DNA for the CDR3 is TGTGCCAGCAGCCTGCCCCCCGGACAGAATGAAGCTTTCTTT. Translation gives CASSLPPGQNEAFF. Using reference TRBV5-8 and TRBJ1-1 for the parts outside the CDR3, the full variable domain is EAGVTQSPTHLIKTRGQQATLRCSPISGHTSVYWYQQALGLGLQFLLWYDEGEERNRGNFPPRFSGRQFPNYSSELNVNALELEDSALYLCASSLPPGQNEAFFGQGTRLTVV.

This chain links TRBV30 with TRBJ2-6, with D tentatively TRBD1 (6 bases). CDR1 is GTSNPN and CDR2 is SVGIG in the germline V gene (reference sequence). Trimming removed 0 bases from V and 0 bases from J, with 6 bases in between. This CDR3 comprises 15 residues. The DNA for the CDR3 is TGTGCCTGGAGTGTACAGGGCTCTGGGGCCAACGTCCTGACTTTC. As protein: CAWSVQGSGANVLTF.

V is TRBV10-3 and J is TRBJ1-1; 7 bases agree with TRBD1. V shed 10 bases and J 1 base; nucleotides not matched to a gene: 9. Germline assignment: CDR1 ENHRY and CDR2 SYGVKD. This CDR3 spans 14 amino acids. The CDR3 loop reads CATRTGRGNTEAFF. CDR3 sequence (DNA): TGTGCCACCCGGACAGGAAGGGGGAACACTGAAGCTTTCTTT.

CDR3 coding DNA: TGCGCCAGCAGTGACGATTTTGCCCGGACAGTGAACACCGGGGAGCTGTTTTTT. This translates into CASSDDFARTVNTGELFF. The gene calls are TRBV10-1 and TRBJ2-2; D is perhaps TRBD1 (6 bases). The CDR3 totals 18 residues. In germline, CDR1 is WNHNN, CDR2 SYGVQD (reference sequence). V was shortened by 3 bases and J by 1 base, with 18 bases between the two germline ends.

This sequence joins TRBV4-2 and TRBJ2-1; a possible D gene is TRBD2 (5 bases). Trimming cost V 0 bases and J 9 bases, with 12 bases left between them. This CDR3 has 14 residues. Germline CDR1 is LGHNA and CDR2 is YNFKEQ. The CDR3 nucleotides read TGTGCCAGCAGCCAAGATCCAGTGGGGAGTGAGCAGTTCTTC. The encoded protein is CASSQDPVGSEQFF.

The chain recombines TRBV11-2 with TRBJ1-2; 11 positions match TRBD1. The V segment lost 5 bases and the J segment 2 bases; nucleotides outside the gene matches: 4. Germline V gene sequence: CDR1 SGHAT, CDR2 FQNNGV. This CDR3 is built from 15 residues. The CDR3 bases are TGTGCCAGCAGCCTCGGGACAGGGGGGAACTATGGCTACACCTTC. Its protein product is CASSLGTGGNYGYTF.

This chain joins TRBV28 and TRBJ1-5; possibly TRBD1 for D (6 bases). Germline V gives CDR1 MDHEN, CDR2 SYDVKM. Trimming took off 5 bases at V and 7 bases at J, with 27 bases between the two ends. This CDR3 has 18 amino acids. This chain's CDR3 is CASSLLGTWGAGGQPQHF. The CDR3 coding sequence is TGTGCCAGCAGTCTCCTCGGGACTTGGGGGGCCGGGGGGCAGCCCCAGCATTTT.

The chain employs TRBV6-1 and TRBJ1-4; D unclear. The CDR3 consists of 17 residues. Germline CDR1 MNHNS, CDR2 SASEGT. The V end was cut by 4 bases, the J end by 7 bases, with 22 bases between. CDR3 coding DNA: TGTGCCAGCAGTGCCGTTCGAGGGTCGCCGACGGGTGAAAAACTGTTTTTT. Protein product: CASSAVRGSPTGEKLFF.

The gene calls are TRBV2 and TRBJ2-5; 7 bases fit TRBD2. The CDR3 covers 15 residues. Trimming took 6 bases from V and 3 from J; bases not matched to a gene: 10. Looked up from germline, CDR1 is SNHLY and CDR2 is FYNNEI. In nucleotides, the CDR3 is TGTGCCAGCAGCCTTTTCGGGGGAGGGAAAGAGACCCAGTACTTC. It yields the protein CASSLFGGGKETQYF.

This chain connects TRBV5-1 to TRBJ2-1; 13 bases are shared with TRBD2. V was pared by 0 bases and J by 9 bases, with 9 bases of the junction left unmatched. Germline V gives CDR1 SGHRS, CDR2 YFSETQ. The CDR3 sequence is 17 residues long. CDR3 protein: CASSLATSGGAVSEQFF. CDR3 nucleotide sequence: TGCGCCAGCAGCTTGGCTACTAGCGGGGGGGCCGTGTCTGAGCAGTTCTTC. The full variable domain, its missing parts supplied by reference TRBV5-1 and TRBJ2-1, is KAGVTQTPRYLIKTRGQQVTLSCSPISGHRSVSWYQQTPGQGLQFLFEYFSETQRNKGNFPGRFSGRQFSNSRSEMNVSTLELGDSALYLCASSLATSGGAVSEQFFGPGTRLTVL.

A remark on this clone: A read error may produce the germline difference seen at one junction end. The J gene is TRBJ1-5, the V gene TRBV6-1; the D is unclear. Germline CDR1 MNHNS, CDR2 SASEGT. There are 12 residues in the CDR3. The CDR3 sequence: CASSEVSQPQHF. The CDR3 DNA is TGTGCCAGCAGCGAAGTTAGTCAGCCCCAGCATTTT.

The V call is TRBV5-4, the J call TRBJ1-2, with D perhaps TRBD1 (5 bases). Germline loops: CDR1 SGHNT, CDR2 YYREEE (reference sequence). Trimming cost V 1 base and J 5 bases, with 15 bases left between them. The CDR3 covers 15 residues. CDR3 loop: CASSLYAGPSYGYTF. CDR3 DNA sequence: TGTGCCAGCAGCTTGTATGCGGGACCGAGTTATGGCTACACCTTC.

This sequence joins TRBV30 and TRBJ1-5; D might be TRBD1 (5 bases). Trimming removed 0 bases at V and 6 bases at J, with 12 bases between. Germline V gene data show CDR1 as GTSNPN and CDR2 as SVGIG (reference sequence). This CDR3 has 14 amino acids. The CDR3: CAWSVRGSGQPQHF. CDR3 bases: TGTGCCTGGAGTGTACGGGGGTCAGGTCAGCCCCAGCATTTT.

A single count supports this clone. This chain connects TRBV6-5 to TRBJ2-1; 12 nucleotides align to TRBD2. V gave up 6 bases and J gave up 8 bases; unmatched junction bases: 8. This CDR3 has 15 amino acids. Germline assignment: CDR1 MNHEY and CDR2 SVGAGI. Here the CDR3 reads CASSPTSGGFYEQFF. The CDR3 DNA reads as TGTGCCAGCAGCCCGACTAGCGGGGGTTTTTATGAGCAGTTCTTC.

The rearrangement uses TRBV5-6 and TRBJ1-2; no firm D call. This CDR3 contains 15 residues. The ends were cut back, 3 bases at V and 5 bases at J, with 17 bases in the middle. Germline V gives CDR1 SGHDT, CDR2 YYEEEE. CDR3 bases: TGTGCCAGCAGCTCCCGACTGGTTCCTTCGTATGGCTACACCTTC. Its translation: CASSSRLVPSYGYTF.

This chain links TRBV5-5 with TRBJ1-2, with TRBD1 as a possible D gene (5 bases). The CDR3 runs 14 residues. Germline CDR1 is SGHKS and CDR2 is YYEKEE (reference sequence). Trimming shortened V by 1 base and J by 5 bases, and 12 bases separated the two germline ends. CDR3 bases: TGTGCCAGCAGCTTGATGGGCCGGACATATGGCTACACCTTC. Translated, it gives CASSLMGRTYGYTF.

This chain connects TRBV28 to TRBJ1-5, with 11 nucleotides matching TRBD1. Losses at the gene ends were 8 bases for V and 0 bases for J; bases not matched to a gene: 6. Germline loops: CDR1 MDHEN, CDR2 SYDVKM. The CDR3 runs 16 residues. CDR3 sequence (DNA): TGTGCCAGCGGACCGGGACAGGGGGTTAGCAATCAGCCCCAGCATTTT. Its translation is CASGPGQGVSNQPQHF.

This chain connects TRBV7-2 to TRBJ2-1; D may be TRBD1 (6 bases). Per germline, CDR1 SGHTA and CDR2 FQGNSA. This CDR3 spans 16 amino acids. The V end was cut by 4 bases, the J end by 3 bases, with 16 bases between. For the CDR3, the DNA is TGTGCCAGCAGCTCACAGGGTGTCGTAGACTACAATGAGCAGTTCTTC. Translation gives CASSSQGVVDYNEQFF.

The chain combines TRBV6-4 with TRBJ2-4; 10 bases align to TRBD2. Germline V lookup: CDR1 MRHNA, CDR2 SNTAGT. With V trimmed by 0 bases and J by 9 bases, 2 bases remained unmatched. The CDR3 length is 14 residues. The CDR3 spells CASSDSSGGAIQYF. The CDR3 DNA sequence: TGTGCCAGCAGTGACTCGAGCGGGGGGGCCATTCAGTACTTC.

By frequency in the sample, this clone is medium-sized (0.01 to 0.1%). The J gene is TRBJ1-3, the V gene TRBV6-1, with D hard to call. Germline V CDR1 and CDR2: MNHNS, SASEGT. The CDR3 has 15 amino acids. V lost 6 bases, J lost 0 bases, and 12 bases lay in between. The CDR3 loop is CASSLFEDSGNTIYF. In DNA form, the CDR3 reads TGTGCCAGCAGCCTATTCGAGGACTCTGGAAACACCATATATTTT.

The V call is TRBV5-1, the J call TRBJ1-1, with a weak D call TRBD1 (6 bases). Deletions cut 4 bases from V and 7 bases from J, with 14 bases between. The CDR3 totals 13 residues. The germline V gene encodes CDR1 SGHRS and CDR2 YFSETQ. The CDR3 DNA follows: TGCGCCAGCAGCCGAGGGACACCCAATGAAGCTTTCTTT. Protein product: CASSRGTPNEAFF.

The rearrangement joins TRBV30 to TRBJ1-4; a weak D match, TRBD1 (5 bases). Germline V gene data show CDR1 as GTSNPN and CDR2 as SVGIG (reference sequence). The CDR3 covers 16 residues. The ends were cut back, 2 bases at V and 8 bases at J, with 21 bases in the middle. CDR3 protein: CAWSSRWGPGGEKLFF. The CDR3 DNA reads TGTGCCTGGAGTTCCAGGTGGGGTCCGGGGGGAGAAAAACTGTTTTTT. The full variable domain, its missing parts supplied by reference TRBV30 and TRBJ1-4, is SQTIHQWPATLVQPVGSPLSLECTVEGTSNPNLYWYRQAAGRGLQLLFYSVGIGQISSEVPQNLSASRPQDRQFILSSKKLLLSDSGFYLCAWSSRWGPGGEKLFFGSGTQLSVL.

The rearrangement links TRBV2 to TRBJ2-3; 9 bases line up with TRBD1. The CDR3 length is 16 residues. The V and J ends lost 6 bases and 4 bases, in that order; junction bases with no gene match: 11. Looked up from germline, CDR1 is SNHLY and CDR2 is FYNNEI. CDR3 in DNA: TGTGCCAGCAGGCGCGCCGGGACAGGGCGTGCAGATACGCAGTATTTT. Translated, it gives CASRRAGTGRADTQYF.

The gene calls are TRBV19 and TRBJ1-5, with D maybe TRBD1 (5 bases). This CDR3 comprises 16 residues. Trimming took 1 base from V and 4 from J, leaving 14 bases between them. Germline CDR1 is LNHDA and CDR2 is SQIVND (reference sequence). The CDR3 here is CASSIGGSRINQPQHF. In DNA form, the CDR3 reads TGTGCCAGTAGTATAGGGGGCTCCCGAATAAATCAGCCCCAGCATTTT.